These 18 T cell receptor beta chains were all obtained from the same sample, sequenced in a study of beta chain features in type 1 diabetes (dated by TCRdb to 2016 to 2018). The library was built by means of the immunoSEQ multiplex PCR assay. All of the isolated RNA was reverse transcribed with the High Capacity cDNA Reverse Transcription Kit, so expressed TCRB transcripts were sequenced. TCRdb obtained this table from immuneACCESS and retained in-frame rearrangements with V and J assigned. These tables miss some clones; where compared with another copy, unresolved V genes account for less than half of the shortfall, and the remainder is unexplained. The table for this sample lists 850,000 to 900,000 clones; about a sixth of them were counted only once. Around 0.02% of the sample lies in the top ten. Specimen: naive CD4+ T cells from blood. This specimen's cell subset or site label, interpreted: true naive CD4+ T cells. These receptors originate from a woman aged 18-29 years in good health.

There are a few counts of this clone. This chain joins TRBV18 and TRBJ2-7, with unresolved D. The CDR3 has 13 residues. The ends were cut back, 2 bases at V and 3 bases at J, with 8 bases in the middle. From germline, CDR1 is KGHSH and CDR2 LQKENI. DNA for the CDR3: TGTGCCAGCTCACCATCAGAAAACTACGAGCAGTACTTC. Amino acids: CASSPSENYEQYF.

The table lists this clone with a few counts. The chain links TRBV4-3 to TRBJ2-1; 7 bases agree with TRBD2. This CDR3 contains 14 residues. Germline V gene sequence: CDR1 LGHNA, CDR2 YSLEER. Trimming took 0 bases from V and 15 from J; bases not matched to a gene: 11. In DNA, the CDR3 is TGCGCCAGCAGCCAAGATCAACTAGCGTCTCCGGTGTTCTTC. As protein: CASSQDQLASPVFF.

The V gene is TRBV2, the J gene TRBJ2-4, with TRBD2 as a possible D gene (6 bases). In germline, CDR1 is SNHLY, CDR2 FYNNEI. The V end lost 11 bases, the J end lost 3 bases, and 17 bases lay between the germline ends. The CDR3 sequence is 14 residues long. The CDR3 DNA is TGTGCCTCGTCCCGGGCAGCGGGCAAAAACATTCAGTACTTC. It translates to CASSRAAGKNIQYF.

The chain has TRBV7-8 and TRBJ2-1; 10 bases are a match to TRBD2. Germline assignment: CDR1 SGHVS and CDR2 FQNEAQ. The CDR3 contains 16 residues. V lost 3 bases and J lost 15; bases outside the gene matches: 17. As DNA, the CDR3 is TGTGCCAGCAGCTTTTTGGGCAATGTACTAGCGGGACAGTCGTTCTTC. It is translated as CASSFLGNVLAGQSFF. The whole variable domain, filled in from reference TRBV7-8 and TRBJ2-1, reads GAGVSQSPRYKVAKRGQDVALRCDPISGHVSLFWYQQALGQGPEFLTYFQNEAQLDKSGLPSDRFFAERPEGSVSTLKIQRTQQEDSAVYLCASSFLGNVLAGQSFFGPGTRLTVL.

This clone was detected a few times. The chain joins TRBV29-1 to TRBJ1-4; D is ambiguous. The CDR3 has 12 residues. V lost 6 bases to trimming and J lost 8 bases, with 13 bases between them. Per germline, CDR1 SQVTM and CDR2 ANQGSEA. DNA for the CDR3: TGCAGCGTCCTAGACCGGCGGGAAAAACTGTTTTTT. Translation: CSVLDRREKLFF.

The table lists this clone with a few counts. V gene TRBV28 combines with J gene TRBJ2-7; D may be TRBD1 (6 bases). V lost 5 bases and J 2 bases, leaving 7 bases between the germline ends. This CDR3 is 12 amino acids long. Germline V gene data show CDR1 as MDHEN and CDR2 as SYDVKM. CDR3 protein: CASSRDTYEQYF. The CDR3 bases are TGTGCCAGCAGTCGGGACACCTACGAGCAGTACTTC.

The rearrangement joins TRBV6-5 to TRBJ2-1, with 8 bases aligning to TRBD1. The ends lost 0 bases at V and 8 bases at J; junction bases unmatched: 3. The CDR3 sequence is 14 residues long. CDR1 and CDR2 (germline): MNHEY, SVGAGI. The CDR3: CASSYSGQVDEQFF. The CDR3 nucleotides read TGTGCCAGCAGTTACTCGGGACAGGTCGATGAGCAGTTCTTC.

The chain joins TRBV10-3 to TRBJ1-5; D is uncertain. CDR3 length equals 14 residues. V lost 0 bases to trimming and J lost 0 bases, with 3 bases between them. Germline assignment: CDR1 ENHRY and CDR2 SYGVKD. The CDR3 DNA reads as TGTGCCATCAGTGAGTCAGATAGCAATCAGCCCCAGCATTTT. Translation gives CAISESDSNQPQHF.

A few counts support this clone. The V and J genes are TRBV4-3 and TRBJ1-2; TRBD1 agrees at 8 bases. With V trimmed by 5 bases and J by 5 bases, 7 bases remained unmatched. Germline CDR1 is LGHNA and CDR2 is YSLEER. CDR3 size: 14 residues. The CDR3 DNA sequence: TGCGCCAGCAGCAAGGACAGGGTTGGTTATGGCTACACCTTC. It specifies CASSKDRVGYGYTF.

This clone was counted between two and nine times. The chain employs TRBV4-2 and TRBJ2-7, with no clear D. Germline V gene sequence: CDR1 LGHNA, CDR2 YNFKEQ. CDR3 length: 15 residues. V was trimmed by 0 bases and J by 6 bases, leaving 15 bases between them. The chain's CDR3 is CASSQDGAAIREQYF. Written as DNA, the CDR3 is TGTGCCAGCAGCCAAGACGGAGCTGCTATTCGCGAGCAGTACTTC.

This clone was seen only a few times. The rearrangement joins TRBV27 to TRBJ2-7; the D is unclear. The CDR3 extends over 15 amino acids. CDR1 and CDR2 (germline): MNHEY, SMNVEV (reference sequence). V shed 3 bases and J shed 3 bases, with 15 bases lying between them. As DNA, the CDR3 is TGTGCCAGCAGTTTTGGTAGGGTAGCAGTCTACGAGCAGTACTTC. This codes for CASSFGRVAVYEQYF.

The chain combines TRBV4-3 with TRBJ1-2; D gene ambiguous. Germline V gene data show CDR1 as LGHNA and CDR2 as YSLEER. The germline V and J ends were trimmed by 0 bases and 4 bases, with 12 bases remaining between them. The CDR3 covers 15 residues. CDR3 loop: CASSQDRTPVYGYTF. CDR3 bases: TGCGCCAGCAGCCAAGATAGGACGCCTGTCTATGGCTACACCTTC.

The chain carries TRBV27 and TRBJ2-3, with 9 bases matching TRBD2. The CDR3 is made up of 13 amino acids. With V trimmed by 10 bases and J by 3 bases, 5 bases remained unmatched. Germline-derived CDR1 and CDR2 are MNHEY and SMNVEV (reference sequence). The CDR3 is CATRLAATDTQYF. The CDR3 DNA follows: TGTGCCACAAGACTAGCGGCTACAGATACGCAGTATTTT.

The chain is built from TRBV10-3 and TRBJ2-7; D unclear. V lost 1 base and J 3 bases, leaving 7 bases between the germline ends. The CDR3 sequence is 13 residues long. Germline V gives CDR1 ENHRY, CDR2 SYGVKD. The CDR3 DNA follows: TGTGCCATCAGTGAGTTAGGAATCTACGAGCAGTACTTC. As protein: CAISELGIYEQYF.

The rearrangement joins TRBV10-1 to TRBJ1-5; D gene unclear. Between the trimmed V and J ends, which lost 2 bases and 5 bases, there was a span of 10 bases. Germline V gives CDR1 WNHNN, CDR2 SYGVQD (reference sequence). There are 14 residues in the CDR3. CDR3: CASSEGGNDQPQHF. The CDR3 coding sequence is TGCGCCAGCAGTGAGGGAGGAAACGATCAGCCCCAGCATTTT.

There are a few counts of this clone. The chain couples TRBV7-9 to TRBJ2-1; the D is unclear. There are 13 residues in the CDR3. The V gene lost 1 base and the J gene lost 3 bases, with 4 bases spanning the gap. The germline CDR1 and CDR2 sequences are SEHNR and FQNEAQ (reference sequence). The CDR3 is CASSLGIYNEQFF. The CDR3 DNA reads TGTGCCAGCAGCTTAGGGATCTACAATGAGCAGTTCTTC.

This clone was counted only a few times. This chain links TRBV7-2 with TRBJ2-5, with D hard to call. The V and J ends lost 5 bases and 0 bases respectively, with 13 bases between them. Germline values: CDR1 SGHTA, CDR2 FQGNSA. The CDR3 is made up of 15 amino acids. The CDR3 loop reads CASSPRRTHQETQYF. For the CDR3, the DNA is TGTGCCAGCAGCCCCCGACGTACCCACCAAGAGACCCAGTACTTC.

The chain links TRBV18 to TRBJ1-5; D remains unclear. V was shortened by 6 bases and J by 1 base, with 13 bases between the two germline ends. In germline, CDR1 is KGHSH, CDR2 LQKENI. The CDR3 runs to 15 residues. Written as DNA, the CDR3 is TGTGCCAGCTCGGCTATGAGTGGGAGCAATCAGCCCCAGCATTTT. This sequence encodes CASSAMSGSNQPQHF. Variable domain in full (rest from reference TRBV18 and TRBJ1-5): NAGVMQNPRHLVRRRGQEARLRCSPMKGHSHVYWYRQLPEEGLKFMVYLQKENIIDESGMPKERFSAEFPKEGPSILRIQQVVRGDSAAYFCASSAMSGSNQPQHFGDGTRLSIL.